The 16 T cell receptor beta chains listed next were all sequenced from one sample in a study of shared clonotypes between healthy human individuals. TCRdb's table, derived via immunoSEQ multiplex PCR, lists solely in-frame clones and lacks some. Found here are about 600,000 clones, 95% of them singletons; the top ten hold 0.095% to 0.12%. Naive CD8 cells comprised CD45RO-negative, CCR7-positively selected cells, excluding terminally differentiated effector memory CD45RA+ cells. Sequenced material: naive CD8+ T cells sorted from blood. Receptors were obtained from a woman younger than 45 in good health.

This clone occurred once. The chain combines TRBV10-2 with TRBJ2-1; D is uncertain. Trimming took 6 bases from V and 9 from J, leaving 15 bases between them. Germline assignment: CDR1 WSHSY and CDR2 SAAADI. The CDR3 has 13 amino acids. The CDR3 sequence: CASRSDGLGEQFF. CDR3 DNA sequence: TGCGCCAGCAGGTCGGATGGTTTAGGTGAGCAGTTCTTC.

The V call is TRBV7-6, the J call TRBJ1-1; tentative D call: TRBD1 (5 bases). The germline gives CDR1 SGHVS, CDR2 FNYEAQ. The CDR3 runs 12 residues. The V end lost 5 bases, the J end lost 5 bases, and 9 bases lay between the germline ends. CDR3 DNA sequence: TGTGCCAGCAGCCAGGGTGAAACTGAAGCTTTCTTT. Translation: CASSQGETEAFF.

The gene calls are TRBV28 and TRBJ1-4, with no clear D. The length of the CDR3 is 14 residues. V dropped 5 bases and J dropped 7 bases, with 14 bases sitting between them. Germline V CDR1 and CDR2: MDHEN, SYDVKM. In nucleotides, the CDR3 is TGTGCCAGCAGTATCTCCAGGCCTTTTGAAAAACTGTTTTTT. Translation: CASSISRPFEKLFF.

This chain links TRBV5-3 with TRBJ2-3; TRBD2 aligns across 12 bases. TRBV5-3 carries the ORF label, with uncertain function. The V and J ends lost 4 bases and 6 bases, in that order; junction bases with no gene match: 9. The CDR3 is 16 amino acids. The CDR3 loop is CARSLRTSGKPDTQYF. The CDR3 coding sequence is TGTGCCAGAAGCCTCCGGACTAGCGGGAAACCGGATACGCAGTATTTT.

The chain combines TRBV6-4 with TRBJ2-2; TRBD1 matches 8 bases. Germline CDR1 MRHNA, CDR2 SNTAGT. V trimming: 3 bases; J trimming: 7 bases; junction bases outside the gene matches: 7. This CDR3 contains 15 residues. The chain's CDR3 is CASSERTGRSGELFF. CDR3 DNA sequence: TGTGCCAGCAGTGAGAGGACAGGGCGGAGCGGGGAGCTGTTTTTT.

The V call is TRBV5-5, the J call TRBJ2-7, with D unresolved. Germline values: CDR1 SGHKS, CDR2 YYEKEE (reference sequence). The CDR3 is 14 residues long. Trimming left V 0 bases short and J 6 bases short, with 13 bases between. CDR3 sequence reads: CASSLEVGFGEQYF. In nucleotides, the CDR3 is TGTGCCAGCAGCTTGGAGGTCGGTTTCGGCGAGCAGTACTTC. Full variable domain (rest looked up from reference TRBV5-5 and TRBJ2-7): DAGVTQSPTHLIKTRGQQVTLRCSPISGHKSVSWYQQVLGQGPQFIFQYYEKEERGRGNFPDRFSARQFPNYSSELNVNALLLGDSALYLCASSLEVGFGEQYFGPGTRLTVT.

The V call is TRBV7-2, the J call TRBJ2-1; the D gene is possibly TRBD2 (6 bases). CDR3 size: 16 residues. Germline CDR1 and CDR2: SGHTA and FQGNSA. Trimming took off 2 bases at V and 0 bases at J, with 11 bases between the two ends. CDR3 residues: CASSLLPGSSYNEQFF. In DNA form, the CDR3 reads TGTGCCAGCAGCTTACTTCCCGGGAGCTCCTACAATGAGCAGTTCTTC.

The V gene is TRBV4-1, the J gene TRBJ1-2; 7 bases line up with TRBD1. This CDR3 contains 14 residues. The ends lost 0 bases at V and 6 bases at J; junction bases unmatched: 4. Germline values: CDR1 MGHRA, CDR2 YSYEKL. CDR3 loop: CASSQEVGTDGYTF. Written as DNA, the CDR3 is TGCGCCAGCAGCCAAGAGGTCGGGACAGATGGCTACACCTTC.

The chain links TRBV27 to TRBJ2-7; 12 nucleotides align to TRBD2. The length of the CDR3 is 17 residues. Per germline, CDR1 MNHEY and CDR2 SMNVEV (reference sequence). The V segment lost 6 bases and the J segment 7 bases; nucleotides outside the gene matches: 16. CDR3 sequence reads: CASSDPLGLAGGDEQYF. CDR3 DNA sequence: TGTGCCAGCAGCGACCCCCTCGGGCTAGCGGGAGGGGATGAGCAGTACTTC.

The rearrangement uses TRBV28 and TRBJ1-4; unclear D gene. Germline-derived CDR1 and CDR2 are MDHEN and SYDVKM. Deletions cut 6 bases from V and 0 bases from J, with 8 bases between. This CDR3 spans 14 amino acids. This CDR3 is CASREPATNEKLFF. Here the CDR3 DNA reads TGTGCCAGCAGGGAGCCAGCAACTAATGAAAAACTGTTTTTT.

This chain connects TRBV10-3 to TRBJ2-7, with 10 bases aligning to TRBD2. V lost 0 bases, J lost 4 bases, and 12 bases stayed unmatched. The CDR3 runs 18 residues. Germline lookup yields CDR1 ENHRY and CDR2 SYGVKD. The CDR3 here is CAISESKGRSGRSYEQYF. The CDR3 nucleotides read TGTGCCATCAGTGAGTCAAAGGGACGTAGCGGGAGGTCTTACGAGCAGTACTTC.

The V call is TRBV19, the J call TRBJ2-1, with 9 nucleotides matching TRBD1. V lost 2 bases, J lost 8 bases, and 7 bases stayed unmatched. From germline, CDR1 is LNHDA and CDR2 SQIVND (reference sequence). The CDR3 is 15 residues long. CDR3: CASSIPGQGIHEQFF. The CDR3 nucleotides are TGTGCCAGTAGTATACCGGGACAGGGTATCCATGAGCAGTTCTTC.

This clone was detected once. V is TRBV29-1 and J is TRBJ2-2, with 12 bases matching TRBD2. The CDR3 consists of 15 residues. CDR1 and CDR2 from the germline V gene are SQVTM and ANQGSEA. Trimming cost V 6 bases and J 4 bases; bases outside gene matches: 6. The CDR3 region is CSVPGLAGLTGELFF. As DNA, the CDR3 is TGCAGCGTGCCCGGACTAGCGGGACTCACCGGGGAGCTGTTTTTT.

This chain connects TRBV5-1 to TRBJ2-7; 15 positions agree with TRBD2. Germline V gene sequence: CDR1 SGHRS, CDR2 YFSETQ. The CDR3 has 15 residues. V shed 4 bases, J shed 6 bases, and the junction held 5 bases outside the gene matches. The CDR3 DNA sequence: TGCGCCAGCAGCCCGGGGACTAGCGGGAGGCGCGAGCAGTACTTC. It yields the protein CASSPGTSGRREQYF.

The V call is TRBV29-1, the J call TRBJ2-3, with 10 bases fitting TRBD2. This CDR3 region has 13 residues. V gave up 7 bases and J gave up 7 bases; unmatched junction bases: 8. In germline, CDR1 is SQVTM, CDR2 ANQGSEA. The CDR3 bases are TGCAGCGCGCTAGCGGGAGTTGATCATACGCAGTATTTT. It specifies CSALAGVDHTQYF.

The genes are TRBV2 and TRBJ2-2; 15 nucleotides agree with TRBD2. Losses at the gene ends were 3 bases for V and 6 bases for J; bases not matched to a gene: 11. This CDR3 has 19 amino acids. The germline V gene has CDR1 SNHLY and CDR2 FYNNEI. The CDR3 DNA reads as TGTGCCAGCAGTGAGTTGTGGGGACTAGCGGGAGGAGTCCCCGGGGAGCTGTTTTTT. Translating it yields CASSELWGLAGGVPGELFF.